This passage covers 27 T cell receptor beta chains from one sample sequenced in a study of metastatic and nonmetastatic thyroid tumors. TCRdb recomputed clones from the PCR reads via MiXCR. The data contain roughly 70,000 clones, roughly 18% of them singletons. Every patient underwent thyroid surgery untreated. Sequenced material: blood. Every receptor here comes from a female donor with papillary thyroid cancer or a benign thyroid nodule (not recorded which). Some clones in this sample may be carry-over from other donors' samples.

The chain recombines TRBV20-1 with TRBJ1-5; 12 bases align to TRBD1. V was clipped by 3 bases and J by 4 bases; unmatched bases: 1. From germline, CDR1 is DFQATT and CDR2 SNEGSKA (reference sequence). This CDR3 is built from 14 residues. The CDR3 protein is CSARGQGANQPQHF. CDR3 coding DNA: TGCAGTGCTAGGGGACAGGGGGCGAATCAGCCCCAGCATTTT.

In this sample, this clone turned up many times. For the CDR3, the DNA is TGTGCCAGCAGTCGGGGACTAGGGGAGACCCAGTACTTC. Protein product: CASSRGLGETQYF. The J gene is TRBJ2-5, the V gene TRBV28; 8 positions agree with TRBD2. The V segment lost 5 bases and the J segment 5 bases; nucleotides outside the gene matches: 4. Germline CDR1 is MDHEN and CDR2 is SYDVKM. The CDR3 has 13 residues.

This clone was found many times. The chain employs TRBV6-1 and TRBJ1-2; D perhaps matches TRBD1 (5 bases). V lost 11 bases and J lost 4, with 17 bases in between. The CDR3 totals 13 residues. The germline V gene encodes CDR1 MNHNS and CDR2 SASEGT. The CDR3, as DNA: TGTGCCTGTGGCAGGAGGGACGTCTATGGCTACACCTTC. Encoded protein: CACGRRDVYGYTF.

The table lists this clone with a few counts. This may come from a read error, since a much larger clone is one base off. The sample contains more than one DNA sequence encoding this CDR3. This sequence joins TRBV10-2 and TRBJ2-2; D might be TRBD2 (6 bases). From germline, CDR1 is WSHSY and CDR2 SAAADI. This CDR3 is built from 15 residues. The CDR3 reads CASSEGAGLTGELFF. CDR3 in DNA: TGCGCCAGTAGTGAAGGGGCGGGACTCACCGGGGAGCTGTTTTTT.

This clone was counted at least ten times. The CDR3 spells CASRTAFNEKLFF. The DNA for the CDR3 is TGTGCCAGCAGGACAGCTTTTAATGAAAAACTGTTTTTT. The gene calls are TRBV28 and TRBJ1-4; a weak D match, TRBD1 (5 bases). Trimming left V 6 bases short and J 4 bases short, with 9 bases between. The germline gives CDR1 MDHEN, CDR2 SYDVKM. This CDR3 region has 13 residues.

With regard to this clone: The junction departs from germline at one end; a sequencing error may be responsible. Written as DNA, the CDR3 is TGTGCCGGCAGTTACTCGTTGGGGACAGGGAGAAGGGGCGAGCAGTACTTC. The encoded protein is CAGSYSLGTGRRGEQYF. This sequence joins TRBV6-2 or TRBV6-3 and TRBJ2-7, with 9 bases identical to TRBD1. This CDR3 contains 17 residues. The germline V gene has CDR1 MNHEY and CDR2 SVGEGT.

This clone has at least ten counts. The rearrangement links TRBV11-2 to TRBJ2-5, with 12 bases aligning to TRBD1. CDR1 and CDR2 from the germline V gene are SGHAT and FQNNGV. Germline trimming cut 9 bases from V and 4 bases from J; bases unmatched to any gene: 6. This CDR3 has 14 amino acids. CDR3 DNA sequence: TGTGCCAGTTCACGGGACAGGGGGCGAGAGACCCAGTACTTC. Translating gives CASSRDRGRETQYF.

This clone appeared many times. The chain has TRBV6-4 and TRBJ1-5, with D perhaps TRBD1 (5 bases). Germline V CDR1 and CDR2: MRHNA, SNTAGT. With 3 bases removed from V and 5 bases from J, the gap between germline ends came to 8 bases. The CDR3 contains 13 residues. The DNA of the CDR3 is TGTGCCAGCAGTGAACAACAGGATCAGCCCCAGCATTTT. This gives the protein CASSEQQDQPQHF.

This clone came up once. The rearrangement uses TRBV5-1 and TRBJ2-5; no definite D call. This CDR3 comprises 13 residues. Germline V CDR1 and CDR2: SGHRS, YFSETQ. The V end was cut by 5 bases, the J end by 3 bases, with 11 bases between. The CDR3: CASRPEPKETQYF. CDR3 sequence (DNA): TGCGCCAGCAGACCGGAGCCCAAAGAGACCCAGTACTTC.

The J gene is TRBJ2-1, the V gene TRBV6-4; D is perhaps TRBD2 (6 bases). The CDR3 runs 19 residues. V lost 2 bases and J 0 bases, leaving 20 bases between the germline ends. Germline V CDR1 and CDR2: MRHNA, SNTAGT. CDR3 region: CASSDPIDSGYSSYNEQFF. The CDR3 DNA follows: TGTGCCAGCAGTGACCCCATCGATAGCGGATATAGCTCCTACAATGAGCAGTTCTTC.

This clone has ten or more counts. The chain links TRBV6-1 to TRBJ1-5; D gene unclear. Trimming pared 2 bases from V and 7 bases from J, leaving 12 bases between. This CDR3 comprises 14 residues. Germline CDR1 reads MNHNS; CDR2 reads SASEGT. CDR3 sequence (DNA): TGTGCCAGCAGTGAACTCGGTTCGGGACAGCCCCAGCATTTT. Amino acid sequence: CASSELGSGQPQHF.

The sample holds many counts of this clone. The CDR3 spells CASSSQPPPGTDTQYF. DNA of the CDR3: TGTGCCAGCAGCTCACAACCTCCCCCGGGCACAGATACGCAGTATTTT. The J gene is TRBJ2-3, the V gene TRBV11-2; no clear D gene. In germline, CDR1 is SGHAT, CDR2 FQNNGV. The CDR3 covers 16 residues. V shed 4 bases and J shed 1 base, with 15 bases lying between them.

The rearrangement uses TRBV5-6 and TRBJ2-5; D possibly corresponds to TRBD1 (6 bases). Between the trimmed V and J ends, which lost 3 bases and 5 bases, there was a span of 17 bases. This CDR3 comprises 15 residues. Germline values: CDR1 SGHDT, CDR2 YYEEEE. This chain's CDR3 is CASSYLARGVETQYF. The CDR3 DNA reads TGTGCCAGCAGCTACCTCGCCAGGGGAGTGGAGACCCAGTACTTC.

Many counts were recorded for this clone. J is TRBJ2-5 and V is TRBV2; tentative D call: TRBD1 (6 bases). V dropped 3 bases and J dropped 2 bases, with 16 bases sitting between them. The CDR3 length is 16 residues. Germline-derived CDR1 and CDR2 are SNHLY and FYNNEI. This CDR3 is CASSEGHTGSQETQYF. CDR3 bases: TGTGCCAGCAGTGAGGGACATACCGGTTCGCAAGAGACCCAGTACTTC.

This clone showed up many times. This chain connects TRBV5-6 to TRBJ2-3; the D is unclear. With 0 bases removed from V and 0 bases from J, the gap between germline ends came to 8 bases. Germline loops: CDR1 SGHDT, CDR2 YYEEEE. CDR3 size: 15 residues. As DNA, the CDR3 is TGTGCCAGCAGCTTGGGTCCCTCTAGCACAGATACGCAGTATTTT. Translated: CASSLGPSSTDTQYF.

This clone was detected ten times or more. V and J are TRBV20-1 and TRBJ2-7; D ambiguous. Germline CDR1 is DFQATT and CDR2 is SNEGSKA (reference sequence). With 0 bases removed from V and 4 bases from J, the gap between germline ends came to 13 bases. CDR3 size: 14 residues. In DNA form, the CDR3 reads TGCAGTGCTAGAGATCTAACCACACAGTACGAGCAGTACTTC. This codes for CSARDLTTQYEQYF.

This clone was seen many times. This chain connects TRBV28 to TRBJ2-7; D call uncertain. Germline V CDR1 and CDR2: MDHEN, SYDVKM. The CDR3 is 15 residues long. The V end was cut by 4 bases, the J end by 1 base, with 14 bases between. The CDR3 DNA reads TGTGCCAGCAGTTCCTCTATTCTCTCGTCCTACGAGCAGTACTTC. It encodes CASSSSILSSYEQYF.

This clone was counted ten times or more. The chain combines TRBV9 with TRBJ2-7; TRBD2 matches 7 bases. CDR3 size: 15 residues. Looked up from germline, CDR1 is SGDLS and CDR2 is YYNGEE. Unmatched junction bases numbered 3, after V lost 0 bases and J lost 0 bases. The CDR3 is CASSVASGFSYEQYF. The CDR3, as DNA: TGTGCCAGCAGCGTAGCTAGCGGTTTCTCCTACGAGCAGTACTTC.

In its sample, this clone was seen many times. The V and J genes are TRBV9 and TRBJ1-2; D gene uncertain. The CDR3 contains 17 residues. V shed 4 bases and J shed 4 bases, with 23 bases lying between them. Germline V gives CDR1 SGDLS, CDR2 YYNGEE. CDR3 DNA sequence: TGTGCCAGCAGCCAGGCTGGGGTTGGCGGGCAGGCCTATGGCTACACCTTC. This translates into CASSQAGVGGQAYGYTF.

The table lists this clone with many counts. The chain is built from TRBV9 and TRBJ1-2; 8 bases map to TRBD1. The CDR3 extends over 14 amino acids. J lost 2 bases, V lost 6 bases, and 6 bases had no gene match. CDR1 SGDLS and CDR2 YYNGEE come from the germline V gene. Here the CDR3 reads CASTQGQGNYGYTF. The CDR3, as DNA: TGTGCCAGCACCCAAGGACAGGGAAACTATGGCTACACCTTC.

This clone came up many times. The rearrangement uses TRBV18 and TRBJ1-1; a possible D gene is TRBD1 (6 bases). The CDR3 loop spans 17 amino acids. CDR1 is KGHSH and CDR2 is LQKENI in the germline V gene. V lost 4 bases and J 4 bases, leaving 22 bases between the germline ends. CDR3 in amino acids: CASSRKRGYREITEAFF. CDR3 in DNA: TGTGCCAGCTCACGAAAAAGGGGTTACAGGGAGATCACTGAAGCTTTCTTT.

This rearrangement joins TRBV6-5 to TRBJ1-6, with unresolved D. The V end was cut by 6 bases, the J end by 7 bases, with 4 bases between. Per the germline V gene, CDR1 is MNHEY and CDR2 is SVGAGI. The CDR3 covers 11 residues. CDR3 residues: CASRGNSPLHF. The CDR3 coding sequence is TGTGCCAGCAGGGGGAATTCACCCCTCCACTTT.

This clone was seen repeatedly, ten times or more. Here the CDR3 DNA reads TGTGCCAGCTCAATTATGTGGGACAGGGAGGCTTTCTTT. Amino acid sequence: CASSIMWDREAFF. The V and J genes are TRBV18 and TRBJ1-1; 9 bases agree with TRBD1. The CDR3 sequence is 13 residues long. Germline values: CDR1 KGHSH, CDR2 LQKENI. V lost 5 bases and J lost 11; bases outside the gene matches: 9.

V and J are TRBV10-2 and TRBJ2-3; D not resolved. Trimming took 3 bases from V and 5 from J, leaving 12 bases between them. Per the germline V gene, CDR1 is WSHSY and CDR2 is SAAADI. CDR3 size: 14 residues. This CDR3 is CASSDFGRGDTQYF. In DNA, the CDR3 is TGCGCCAGCAGTGATTTTGGCCGTGGAGATACGCAGTATTTT.

V is TRBV7-2 and J is TRBJ2-5; TRBD2 matches at 11 bases. This CDR3 is built from 16 residues. Germline V gives CDR1 SGHTA, CDR2 FQGNSA. Trimming took 5 bases from V and 4 from J; bases not matched to a gene: 9. The CDR3 region has the DNA TGTGCCAGCAGCCATACTAGCGGGAGCGGTAGAGAGACCCAGTACTTC. Its protein is CASSHTSGSGRETQYF.

This clone was counted ten times or more. V usage is TRBV12-3 or TRBV12-4 and J usage is TRBJ2-1; D might be TRBD2 (6 bases). This CDR3 spans 14 amino acids. Trimming left V 5 bases short and J 6 bases short, with 14 bases between. The CDR3, as DNA: TGTGCCAGCAGTCCACGGGACTCACCCAATGAGCAGTTCTTC. Translation gives CASSPRDSPNEQFF.

This clone was detected many times. The chain has TRBV3-1 and TRBJ1-1; D possibly corresponds to TRBD1 (5 bases). V was cut by 0 bases and J by 3 bases, with 14 bases left in between. This CDR3 has 16 residues. Germline loops: CDR1 LGHDT, CDR2 YNNKEL (reference sequence). CDR3 sequence: CASSQEGRGGHTEAFF. CDR3 sequence (DNA): TGTGCCAGCAGCCAAGAAGGGAGGGGAGGGCACACTGAAGCTTTCTTT.